This entry lists 28 T cell receptor beta chains sequenced from one sample in a study of blood T cell repertoires in COVID-19. Clones were sequenced by immunoSEQ multiplex PCR, and TCRdb holds only the in-frame ones, with some missing. The data show under 450,000 clones, roughly four fifths seen once. The sample was PBMCs or T cells enriched from blood (not recorded which). The receptors originated from a woman aged 45-65 years who had recovered from COVID-19.

This clone was seen a single time. The rearrangement joins TRBV3-1 (or the pseudogene TRBV3-2) to TRBJ2-5, with 12 bases fitting TRBD2. This CDR3 comprises 17 residues. The ends lost 1 base at V and 5 bases at J; junction bases unmatched: 8. Germline lookup yields CDR1 LGHDT and CDR2 YNNKEL (reference sequence). The CDR3 coding sequence is TGTGCCAGCAGCCAAGGTCCCACTAGCGGGAGGTCCGAGACCCAGTACTTC. Translated: CASSQGPTSGRSETQYF.

The chain uses TRBV7-9 and TRBJ1-1, with D maybe TRBD1 (5 bases). Trimming removed 8 bases at V and 7 bases at J, with 17 bases between. This CDR3 has 13 amino acids. CDR1 and CDR2 from the germline V gene are SEHNR and FQNEAQ (reference sequence). The DNA of the CDR3 is TGTGCCAGCCAGGGCTCGACCTATATTGAAGCTTTCTTT. Protein: CASQGSTYIEAFF.

CDR3 amino acids: CAGRTHRGLLLGELFF. The DNA for the CDR3 is TGTGCCGGACGGACCCACCGGGGGTTATTACTCGGGGAGCTGTTTTTT. The chain couples TRBV6-6 to TRBJ2-2, with a weak D call TRBD2 (6 bases). Trimming left V 11 bases short and J 7 bases short, with 26 bases between. Germline V gene lookup returns CDR1 MNHNY and CDR2 SVGAGI (reference sequence). The CDR3 loop spans 16 amino acids.

V is TRBV5-1 and J is TRBJ1-1; 7 positions agree with TRBD1. The CDR3 is 16 residues long. J lost 0 bases, V lost 4 bases, and 9 bases had no gene match. Germline V gene lookup returns CDR1 SGHRS and CDR2 YFSETQ. Here the CDR3 DNA reads TGCGCCAGCAGCCTCCGGGACAGCCTGATGAACACTGAAGCTTTCTTT. It is translated as CASSLRDSLMNTEAFF.

V is TRBV4-1 and J is TRBJ2-1, with 7 bases fitting TRBD1. CDR1 and CDR2 (germline): MGHRA, YSYEKL. The V segment lost 0 bases and the J segment 7 bases; nucleotides outside the gene matches: 9. This CDR3 is 16 amino acids long. The CDR3 DNA reads TGCGCCAGCAGCCAAGAGTGGCAGGGGGTGCGAAATGAGCAGTTCTTC. It specifies CASSQEWQGVRNEQFF.

The genes are TRBV3-1 (or the pseudogene TRBV3-2) and TRBJ2-7, with D tentatively TRBD1 (6 bases). Trimming took 4 bases from V and 1 from J, leaving 17 bases between them. The germline gives CDR1 LGHDT, CDR2 YNNKEL (reference sequence). CDR3 length equals 16 residues. The CDR3 region has the DNA TGTGCCAGCAGCCCCGAACTGACAGGCAAATCCTACGAGCAGTACTTC. It is translated as CASSPELTGKSYEQYF.

This clone was detected a few times. CDR3 sequence (DNA): TGTGCCAGCAGGGCCAGGGGCCTCTATGGCTACACCTTC. This translates into CASRARGLYGYTF. The chain has TRBV3-1 (or the pseudogene TRBV3-2) and TRBJ1-2; maybe TRBD1 (6 bases). The CDR3 has 13 residues. V lost 6 bases, J lost 4 bases, and 12 bases lay in between. The germline gives CDR1 LGHDT, CDR2 YNNKEL (reference sequence).

The chain is built from TRBV5-1 and TRBJ1-3; a weak D match, TRBD1 (6 bases). Germline V gene data show CDR1 as SGHRS and CDR2 as YFSETQ. With 0 bases removed from V and 6 bases from J, the gap between germline ends came to 10 bases. The CDR3 covers 14 residues. The CDR3 spells CASSLEGVENTIYF. In DNA form, the CDR3 reads TGCGCCAGCAGCTTGGAGGGGGTCGAAAACACCATATATTTT.

This clone was counted a single time. The chain links TRBV7-3 to TRBJ2-3; 9 bases align to TRBD1. Trimming took 5 bases from V and 0 from J; bases not matched to a gene: 6. Germline V CDR1 and CDR2: SGHTA, FQGTGA. The CDR3 is 16 residues long. The CDR3 reads CASSDGQGISTDTQYF. CDR3 sequence (DNA): TGTGCCAGCAGCGACGGACAGGGGATTAGCACAGATACGCAGTATTTT.

The chain employs TRBV6-5 and TRBJ1-1; weak D call: TRBD1 (6 bases). The V end was cut by 2 bases, the J end by 8 bases, with 6 bases between. The germline gives CDR1 MNHEY, CDR2 SVGAGI. This CDR3 contains 11 residues. The CDR3 here is CASSYGQEAFF. The CDR3 DNA reads as TGTGCCAGCAGTTACGGACAGGAAGCTTTCTTT.

This sequence joins TRBV5-5 and TRBJ1-2; TRBD1 is a possible D gene (5 bases). V lost 5 bases and J 8 bases, leaving 19 bases between the germline ends. Germline V gene sequence: CDR1 SGHKS, CDR2 YYEKEE (reference sequence). The CDR3 spans 14 residues. This chain's CDR3 is CASSVGVSNLGYTF. CDR3 sequence (DNA): TGTGCCAGCAGTGTAGGGGTGTCAAATCTGGGCTACACCTTC.

The chain couples TRBV7-2 to TRBJ1-6, with 7 bases fitting TRBD1. CDR3 length: 15 amino acids. V lost 5 bases, J lost 5 bases, and 6 bases stayed unmatched. Looked up from germline, CDR1 is SGHTA and CDR2 is FQGNSA. This CDR3 is CASSPRQGDNSPLHF. CDR3 sequence (DNA): TGTGCCAGCAGCCCCAGACAGGGAGATAATTCACCCCTCCACTTT.

The chain has TRBV11-3 and TRBJ2-3; TRBD2 matches 7 bases. There are 14 residues in the CDR3. Germline CDR1 and CDR2: SGHNT and YENEEA. The trim removed 5 bases at V and 4 bases at J, leaving 6 bases unmatched. Here the CDR3 DNA reads TGTGCCAGCAGCCCTCGGACTAGTGCAGATACGCAGTATTTT. Translated: CASSPRTSADTQYF.

V and J are TRBV15 and TRBJ1-1; TRBD1 is a possible D gene (6 bases). Trimming took 3 bases from V and 0 from J, leaving 11 bases between them. Germline V lookup: CDR1 LNHNV, CDR2 YYDKDF (reference sequence). The CDR3 extends over 15 amino acids. The CDR3 region is CATSRGDNMNTEAFF. The CDR3 DNA follows: TGTGCCACCAGCAGGGGGGACAACATGAACACTGAAGCTTTCTTT.

The rearrangement links TRBV6-5 to TRBJ2-3; tentative D call: TRBD2 (6 bases). CDR3 length: 14 amino acids. Trimming pared 6 bases from V and 1 base from J, leaving 11 bases between. Looked up from germline, CDR1 is MNHEY and CDR2 is SVGAGI. For the CDR3, the DNA is TGTGCCAGCAGGACACGCGGGGGCACAGATACGCAGTATTTT. It specifies CASRTRGGTDTQYF.

This sequence joins TRBV7-8 and TRBJ1-2; D unresolved. Germline V gene lookup returns CDR1 SGHVS and CDR2 FQNEAQ. This CDR3 is built from 15 residues. Between the trimmed V and J ends, which lost 0 bases and 8 bases, there was a span of 16 bases. The CDR3 nucleotides are TGTGCCAGCAGCTTAGCGCGGGCAGGTCTAGGAGGCTACACCTTC. Translation: CASSLARAGLGGYTF.

This sequence joins TRBV11-2 and TRBJ2-7; D may be TRBD1 (5 bases). Trimming took 1 base from V and 3 from J, leaving 13 bases between them. This CDR3 spans 15 amino acids. Germline V CDR1 and CDR2: SGHAT, FQNNGV. The chain's CDR3 is CASSLGGAQGYEQYF. Written as DNA, the CDR3 is TGTGCCAGCAGCTTAGGAGGCGCTCAGGGCTACGAGCAGTACTTC.

The chain links TRBV5-1 to TRBJ1-4; 8 bases are a match to TRBD1. V gave up 4 bases and J gave up 7 bases; unmatched junction bases: 9. Germline loops: CDR1 SGHRS, CDR2 YFSETQ. The CDR3 is made up of 15 amino acids. Written as DNA, the CDR3 is TGCGCCAGCAGCCCGGGGACAGGCTGGGCTGAAAAACTGTTTTTT. Translated: CASSPGTGWAEKLFF.

This sequence joins TRBV7-2 and TRBJ2-3; 8 bases are a match to TRBD2. With 2 bases clipped from V and 3 bases from J, the junction kept 7 bases outside the gene matches. This CDR3 has 16 amino acids. CDR1 is SGHTA, CDR2 FQGNSA, per germline. The CDR3 DNA reads TGTGCCAGCAGCTTAAGAGTGGGACTAGGGACAGATACGCAGTATTTT. Encoded protein: CASSLRVGLGTDTQYF.

This chain links TRBV14 with TRBJ1-3; D not resolved. Trimming pared 1 base from V and 4 bases from J, leaving 14 bases between. The V gene's germline CDR1 is SGHDN and CDR2 FVKESK. The CDR3 runs 16 residues. The CDR3 DNA sequence: TGTGCCAGCAGCCAAGTTTTGGGCCCCCCCGGAAACACCATATATTTT. It specifies CASSQVLGPPGNTIYF.

V usage is TRBV6-5 and J usage is TRBJ2-7; D is possibly TRBD1 (5 bases). V lost 6 bases, J lost 2 bases, and 17 bases lay in between. Germline loops: CDR1 MNHEY, CDR2 SVGAGI. The CDR3 is 15 amino acids. The CDR3, as DNA: TGTGCCAGCAGCCCAACCGTACCGGACACCTACGAGCAGTACTTC. It is translated as CASSPTVPDTYEQYF.

The chain is built from TRBV4-2 and TRBJ2-1, with 14 bases aligning to TRBD2. This CDR3 comprises 20 residues. V trimming: 3 bases; J trimming: 1 base; junction bases outside the gene matches: 11. The germline V gene has CDR1 LGHNA and CDR2 YNFKEQ. The CDR3 DNA reads TGTGCCAGCAGCCACGCCCCCGGGACTAGCGGGAGCGGGTCCTACAATGAGCAGTTCTTC. Translated, it gives CASSHAPGTSGSGSYNEQFF.

The V and J genes are TRBV30 and TRBJ2-3, with 12 bases fitting TRBD1. Germline V gene sequence: CDR1 GTSNPN, CDR2 SVGIG (reference sequence). The CDR3 length is 16 residues. The V gene end was trimmed by 3 bases and the J gene end by 0 bases; junction bases not matched to a gene: 4. CDR3 DNA sequence: TGTGCCTGGAGGAAGGGACAGGGGGCTAGCACAGATACGCAGTATTTT. Its protein product is CAWRKGQGASTDTQYF.

About this clone: Other DNA sequences in this specimen translate into the identical CDR3. The chain joins TRBV27 to TRBJ1-1; weak D call: TRBD1 (5 bases). Germline values: CDR1 MNHEY, CDR2 SMNVEV (reference sequence). The CDR3 loop spans 13 amino acids. V gave up 7 bases and J gave up 0 bases, with 9 bases separating them. CDR3 DNA sequence: TGTGCCAGCAAAGACAGTATGAACACTGAAGCTTTCTTT. This encodes CASKDSMNTEAFF.

The rearrangement uses TRBV15 and TRBJ2-7; 11 positions agree with TRBD2. Trimming at V came to 3 bases and at J to 2 bases, leaving 6 bases not matched to a gene. CDR1 LNHNV and CDR2 YYDKDF come from the germline V gene (reference sequence). The CDR3 loop spans 16 amino acids. CDR3 protein: CATSRGVSGGAYEQYF. For the CDR3, the DNA is TGTGCCACCAGCAGGGGTGTTAGCGGGGGGGCCTACGAGCAGTACTTC.

The chain joins TRBV5-1 to TRBJ1-1; TRBD1 agrees at 7 bases. CDR1 and CDR2 (germline): SGHRS, YFSETQ. J gave up 1 base and V 2 bases, and 2 bases lay outside the gene matches. This CDR3 comprises 14 residues. This CDR3 reads CASSLGGANTEAFF. Here the CDR3 DNA reads TGCGCCAGCAGCTTAGGGGGCGCGAACACTGAAGCTTTCTTT.

This clone was counted between two and nine times. The chain joins TRBV14 to TRBJ1-2, with TRBD1 as a possible D gene (5 bases). The V end lost 5 bases, the J end lost 2 bases, and 9 bases lay between the germline ends. The germline V gene has CDR1 SGHDN and CDR2 FVKESK. This CDR3 contains 13 residues. The CDR3 sequence is CASSTWGNYGYTF. Written as DNA, the CDR3 is TGTGCCAGCAGCACGTGGGGCAACTATGGCTACACCTTC.

This clone showed up just a few times. The V call is TRBV28, the J call TRBJ1-2; perhaps TRBD1 as D (6 bases). This CDR3 contains 14 residues. V lost 3 bases and J lost 3, with 11 bases in between. CDR1 MDHEN and CDR2 SYDVKM come from the germline V gene. CDR3: CASSFEQGHYGYTF. CDR3 nucleotides: TGTGCCAGCAGTTTTGAACAGGGTCACTATGGCTACACCTTC.